This TCR beta chain comes out of a study of shared clonotypes between healthy human individuals. About the research overall: Donors were a couple of women and three men aged 18 to 49. Every donor yielded three CD4 naive, three CD4 memory, two CD8 naive and one CD8 memory plate.

Data came from immunoSEQ multiplex PCR; TCRdb stores just in-frame clones and leaves some out. Of about 2.1 million clones listed, about 92% were seen once; the top ten hold 1.7%. Naive CD8 isolation took CD45RO-negative cells positively selected for CCR7 and excluded terminally differentiated effector memory CD45RA+ cells. Findings and caveats of the study: A few donors held approximately 4.6% of naive CD4 clonotypes in common.

The V gene lost 4 bases and the J gene lost 2 bases, with 17 bases spanning the gap. Germline values: CDR1 SGDLS, CDR2 YYNGEE. The CDR3 contains 16 residues. As to this clone: The antigen remains unidentified.

The clonotype comes from a man aged 18 to 29 in good health. Some clones in this sample may be carry-over from other donors' samples. The sequenced sample was naive CD8+ T cells from PBMCs. The chain has TRBV9 and TRBJ2-3; TRBD2 might be the D (6 bases). As DNA, the CDR3 is TGTGCCAGCAGCCCCCGGGACTTCCGCCCCACAGATACGCAGTATTTT. This translates into CASSPRDFRPTDTQYF.